The clone carrying this T cell receptor (beta chain) was detected only once. The data originate from a study of identical twins. From germline, CDR1 is KGHDR and CDR2 SFDVKD. Losses at the gene ends were 3 bases for V and 2 bases for J; bases not matched to a gene: 9. This CDR3 region has 17 residues. TCRdb re-analysed the 5' RACE reads in MiXCR, keeping a single row per CDR3 protein. The sample lists approximately 350,000 distinct CDR3 sequences, 10% to 15% occurring once. These data also featured in a second study, about yellow fever vaccine responses in identical twins.

The specimen sequenced was CD8+ T cells sorted from blood. The genes are TRBV24-1 and TRBJ2-5; the match to TRBD1 covers 9 bases. The sequence was obtained from a woman between 18 and 29 years old in good health. CDR3 region: CATSDAGTGLYQETQYF. The CDR3 DNA follows: TGTGCCACCAGTGATGCTGGGACAGGGTTGTATCAAGAGACCCAGTACTTC.